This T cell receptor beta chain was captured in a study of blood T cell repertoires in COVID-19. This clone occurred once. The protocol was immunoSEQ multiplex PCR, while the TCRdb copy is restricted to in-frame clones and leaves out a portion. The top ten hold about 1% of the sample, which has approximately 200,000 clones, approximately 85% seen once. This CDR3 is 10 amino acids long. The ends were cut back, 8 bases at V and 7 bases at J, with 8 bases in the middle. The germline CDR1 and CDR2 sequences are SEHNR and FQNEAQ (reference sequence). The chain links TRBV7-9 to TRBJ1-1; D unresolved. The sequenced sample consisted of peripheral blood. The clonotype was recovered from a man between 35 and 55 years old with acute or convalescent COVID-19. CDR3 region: CASAPGEAFF. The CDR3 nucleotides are TGTGCCAGCGCCCCGGGTGAAGCTTTCTTT.